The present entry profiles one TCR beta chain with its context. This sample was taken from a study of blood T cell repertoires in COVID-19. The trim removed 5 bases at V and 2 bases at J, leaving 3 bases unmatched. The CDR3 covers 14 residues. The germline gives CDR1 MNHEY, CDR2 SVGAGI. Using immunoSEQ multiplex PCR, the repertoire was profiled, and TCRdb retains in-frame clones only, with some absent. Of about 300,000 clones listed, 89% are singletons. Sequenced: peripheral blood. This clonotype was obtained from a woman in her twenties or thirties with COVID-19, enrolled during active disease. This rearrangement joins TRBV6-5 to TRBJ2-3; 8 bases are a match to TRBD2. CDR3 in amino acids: CASSSGGYTDTQYF. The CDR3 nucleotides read TGTGCCAGCAGTAGCGGGGGATACACAGATACGCAGTATTTT.